The clone carrying this T cell receptor (beta chain) was counted a single time. Its antigen remains unknown. Use of 60 Vbeta and 13 Jbeta primers characterized the PCR. Libraries were prepared by immunoSEQ multiplex PCR; TCRdb keeps only in-frame clonotypes and omits some of them. Of about 61,000 clones listed, about 89% are singletons. This record comes from a study of cytomegalovirus exposure and HLA in healthy donors. Whole-study results and caveats: Sequencing depth roughly uniform across donors was assumed in presence/absence analyses.

What was sequenced was PBMCs. This clonotype was obtained from a man aged 25-45 years in good health and CMV-seropositive.

This chain's CDR3 is CAISSGGQAGEKLFF. In nucleotides, the CDR3 is TGTGCCATCAGTTCAGGCGGACAGGCGGGCGAAAAACTGTTTTTT. The chain carries TRBV10-3 and TRBJ1-4; 7 positions match TRBD1. Germline V gives CDR1 ENHRY, CDR2 SYGVKD. CDR3 size: 15 residues. Losses at the gene ends were 5 bases for V and 8 bases for J; bases not matched to a gene: 11.